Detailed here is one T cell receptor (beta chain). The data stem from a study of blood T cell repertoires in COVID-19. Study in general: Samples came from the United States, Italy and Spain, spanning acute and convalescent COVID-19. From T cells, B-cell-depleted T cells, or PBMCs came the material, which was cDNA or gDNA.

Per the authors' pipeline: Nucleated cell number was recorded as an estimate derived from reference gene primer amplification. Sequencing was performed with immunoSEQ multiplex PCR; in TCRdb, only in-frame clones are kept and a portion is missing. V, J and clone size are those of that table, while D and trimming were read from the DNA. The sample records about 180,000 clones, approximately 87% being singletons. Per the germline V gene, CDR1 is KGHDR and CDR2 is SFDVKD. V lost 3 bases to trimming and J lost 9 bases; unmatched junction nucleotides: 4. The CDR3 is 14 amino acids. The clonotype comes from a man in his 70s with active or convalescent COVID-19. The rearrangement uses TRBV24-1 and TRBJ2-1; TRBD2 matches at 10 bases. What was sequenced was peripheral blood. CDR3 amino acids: CATSDTTSGPEQFF. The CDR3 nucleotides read TGTGCCACCAGTGATACGACTAGCGGGCCTGAGCAGTTCTTC.